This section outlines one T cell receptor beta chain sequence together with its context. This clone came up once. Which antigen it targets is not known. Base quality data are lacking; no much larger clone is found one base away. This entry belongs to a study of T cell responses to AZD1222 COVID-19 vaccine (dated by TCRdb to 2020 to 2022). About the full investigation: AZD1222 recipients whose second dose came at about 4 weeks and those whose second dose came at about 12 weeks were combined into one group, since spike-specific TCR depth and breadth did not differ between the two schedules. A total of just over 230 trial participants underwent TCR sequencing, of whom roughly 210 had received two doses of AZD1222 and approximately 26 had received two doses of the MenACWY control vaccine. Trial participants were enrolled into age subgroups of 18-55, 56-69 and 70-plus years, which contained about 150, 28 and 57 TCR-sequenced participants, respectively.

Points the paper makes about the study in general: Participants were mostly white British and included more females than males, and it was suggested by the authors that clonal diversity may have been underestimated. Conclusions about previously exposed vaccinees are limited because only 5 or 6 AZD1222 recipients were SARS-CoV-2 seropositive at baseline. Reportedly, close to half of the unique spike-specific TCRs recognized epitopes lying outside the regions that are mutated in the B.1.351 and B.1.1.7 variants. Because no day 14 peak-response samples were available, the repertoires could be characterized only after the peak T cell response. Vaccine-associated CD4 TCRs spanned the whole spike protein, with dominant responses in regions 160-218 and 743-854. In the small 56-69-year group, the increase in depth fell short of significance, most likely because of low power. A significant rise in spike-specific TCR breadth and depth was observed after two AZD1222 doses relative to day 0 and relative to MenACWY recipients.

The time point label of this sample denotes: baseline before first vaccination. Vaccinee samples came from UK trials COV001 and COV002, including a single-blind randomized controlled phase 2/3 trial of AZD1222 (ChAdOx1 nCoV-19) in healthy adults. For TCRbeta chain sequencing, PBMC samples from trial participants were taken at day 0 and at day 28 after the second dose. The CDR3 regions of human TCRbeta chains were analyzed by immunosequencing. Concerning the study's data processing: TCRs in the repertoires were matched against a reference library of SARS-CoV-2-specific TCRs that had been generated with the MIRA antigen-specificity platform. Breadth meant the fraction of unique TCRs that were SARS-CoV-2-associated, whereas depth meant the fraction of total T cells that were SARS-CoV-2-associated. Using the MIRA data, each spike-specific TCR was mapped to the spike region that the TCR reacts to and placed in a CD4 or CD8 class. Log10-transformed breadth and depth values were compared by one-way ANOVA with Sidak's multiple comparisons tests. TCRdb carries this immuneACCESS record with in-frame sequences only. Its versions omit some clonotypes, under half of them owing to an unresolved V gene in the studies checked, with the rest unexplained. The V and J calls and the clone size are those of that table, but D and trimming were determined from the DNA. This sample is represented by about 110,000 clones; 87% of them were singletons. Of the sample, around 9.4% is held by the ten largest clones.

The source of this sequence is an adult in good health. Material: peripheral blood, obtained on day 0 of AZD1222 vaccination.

The DNA sequence follows: TGCAGCGTCCGGCAGGGGGCAAGTTTCTATGGCTACACCTTC. The encoded protein is CSVRQGASFYGYTF. This chain is built from TRBV29-1 and TRBJ1-2, with TRBD1 identical over 8 junction bases. For CDR1 and CDR2, the germline V gene lists SQVTM and ANQGSEA. The CDR3 starts with the cysteine, ends with the phenylalanine, and has 14 residues. Of all the DNA, just the CDR3 is kept, 42 bases in frame from base 1. Trimming removed 6 bases from V and 4 bases from J; the gene matches leave 10 bases unexplained.